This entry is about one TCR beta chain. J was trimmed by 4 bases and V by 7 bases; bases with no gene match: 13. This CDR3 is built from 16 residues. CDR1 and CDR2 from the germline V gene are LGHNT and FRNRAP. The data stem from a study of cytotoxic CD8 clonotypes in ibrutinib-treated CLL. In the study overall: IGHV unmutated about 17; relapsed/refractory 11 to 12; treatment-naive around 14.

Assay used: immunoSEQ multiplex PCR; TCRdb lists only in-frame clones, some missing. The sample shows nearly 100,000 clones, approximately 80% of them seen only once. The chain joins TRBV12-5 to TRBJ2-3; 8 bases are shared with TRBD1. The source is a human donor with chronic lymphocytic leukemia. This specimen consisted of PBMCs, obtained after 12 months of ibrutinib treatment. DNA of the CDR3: TGTGCTAGTGACCTCCTAGCCGGACAGGGCGCAGATACGCAGTATTTT. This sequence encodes CASDLLAGQGADTQYF. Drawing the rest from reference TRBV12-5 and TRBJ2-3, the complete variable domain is DARVTQTPRHKVTEMGQEVTMRCQPILGHNTVFWYRQTMMQGLELLAYFRNRAPLDDSGMPKDRFSAEMPDATLATLKIQPSEPRDSAVYFCASDLLAGQGADTQYFGPGTRLTVL.